This T cell receptor beta chain emerged from a study of CD8 T cells in Susac syndrome. Findings of the study overall: Expansion of clones was not seen in the CD4+ T cell repertoires of Susac syndrome.

Concerning this clonotype itself: What it binds is not known.

The RNA input was roughly 0.45 to 1 ug, and it was reverse transcribed with random hexamers. Via MiXCR, TCRdb re-called the immunoSEQ multiplex PCR reads, giving one row per CDR3 protein. Here the sample spans about 71,000 distinct CDR3 sequences, about 92% being singletons. Sequencing of TCR beta was undertaken in CD8+ and CD4+ T cells derived from blood. Material: CD4+ T cells from PBMCs. This receptor was obtained from a human donor with Susac syndrome.

The CDR3 nucleotides are TGTGCCAGCCAGGTTTGGCAGGGCAACACTGAAGCTTTCTTT. Translated, it gives CASQVWQGNTEAFF. The chain joins TRBV6-2 or TRBV6-3 to TRBJ1-1, with D possibly being TRBD1 (5 bases). Trimming stripped 8 bases from V and 2 bases from J, with 15 bases between. CDR1 MNHEY and CDR2 SVGEGT come from the germline V gene. This CDR3 spans 14 amino acids.